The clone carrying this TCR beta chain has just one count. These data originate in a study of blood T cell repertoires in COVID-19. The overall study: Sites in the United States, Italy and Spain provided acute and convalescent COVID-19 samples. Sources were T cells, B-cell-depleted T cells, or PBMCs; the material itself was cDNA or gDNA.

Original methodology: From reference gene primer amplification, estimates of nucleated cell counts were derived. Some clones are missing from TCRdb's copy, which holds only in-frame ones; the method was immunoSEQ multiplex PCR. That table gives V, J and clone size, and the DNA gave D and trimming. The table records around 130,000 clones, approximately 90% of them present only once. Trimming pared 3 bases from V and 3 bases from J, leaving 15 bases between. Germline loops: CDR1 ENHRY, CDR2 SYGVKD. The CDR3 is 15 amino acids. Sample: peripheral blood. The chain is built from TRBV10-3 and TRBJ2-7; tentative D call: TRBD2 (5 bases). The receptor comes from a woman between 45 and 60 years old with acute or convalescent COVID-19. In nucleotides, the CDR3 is TGTGCCATCAGTGATCCTAGCTTTTCGTACTACGAGCAGTACTTC. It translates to CAISDPSFSYYEQYF.